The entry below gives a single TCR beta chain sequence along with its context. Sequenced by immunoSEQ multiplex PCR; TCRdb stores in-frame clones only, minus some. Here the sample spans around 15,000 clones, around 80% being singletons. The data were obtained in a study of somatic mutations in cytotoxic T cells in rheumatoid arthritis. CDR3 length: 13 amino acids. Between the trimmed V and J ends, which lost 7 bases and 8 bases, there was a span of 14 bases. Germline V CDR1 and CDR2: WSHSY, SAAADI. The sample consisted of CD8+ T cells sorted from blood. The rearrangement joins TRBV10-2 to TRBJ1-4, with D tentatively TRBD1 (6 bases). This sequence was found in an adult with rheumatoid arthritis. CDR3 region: CASNGGVDEKLFF. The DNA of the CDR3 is TGCGCCAGCAACGGGGGCGTAGACGAAAAACTGTTTTTT.